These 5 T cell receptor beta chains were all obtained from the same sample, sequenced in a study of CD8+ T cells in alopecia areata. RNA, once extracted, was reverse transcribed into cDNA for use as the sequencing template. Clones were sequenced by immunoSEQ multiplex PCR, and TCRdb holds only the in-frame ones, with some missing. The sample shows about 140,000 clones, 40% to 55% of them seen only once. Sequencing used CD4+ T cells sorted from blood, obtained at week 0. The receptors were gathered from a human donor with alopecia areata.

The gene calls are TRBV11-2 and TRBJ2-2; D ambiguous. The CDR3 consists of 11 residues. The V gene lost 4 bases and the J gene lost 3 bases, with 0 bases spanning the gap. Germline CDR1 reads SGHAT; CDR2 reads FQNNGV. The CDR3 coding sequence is TGTGCCAGCAGCTACACCGGGGAGCTGTTTTTT. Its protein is CASSYTGELFF.

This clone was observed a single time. For the CDR3, the DNA is TGTGCCATCAGTGAGACTAGCGGGAGTGGGAATGAGCAGTTCTTC. This codes for CAISETSGSGNEQFF. V and J are TRBV10-3 and TRBJ2-1, with 11 bases that match TRBD2. Looked up from germline, CDR1 is ENHRY and CDR2 is SYGVKD. The CDR3 is made up of 15 amino acids. J lost 7 bases, V lost 2 bases, and 4 bases had no gene match.

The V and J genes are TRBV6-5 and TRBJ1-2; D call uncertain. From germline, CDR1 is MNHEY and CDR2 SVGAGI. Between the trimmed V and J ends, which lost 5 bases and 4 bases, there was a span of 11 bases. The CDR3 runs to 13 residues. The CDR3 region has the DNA TGTGCCAGCAGTAGACGGCAGTCCTATGGCTACACCTTC. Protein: CASSRRQSYGYTF.

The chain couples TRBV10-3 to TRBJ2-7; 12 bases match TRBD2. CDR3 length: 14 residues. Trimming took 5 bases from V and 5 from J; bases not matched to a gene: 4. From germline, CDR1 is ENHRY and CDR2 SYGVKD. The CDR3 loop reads CAISRLAGVNEQYF. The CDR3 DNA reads TGTGCCATCAGTCGACTAGCGGGAGTGAACGAGCAGTACTTC.

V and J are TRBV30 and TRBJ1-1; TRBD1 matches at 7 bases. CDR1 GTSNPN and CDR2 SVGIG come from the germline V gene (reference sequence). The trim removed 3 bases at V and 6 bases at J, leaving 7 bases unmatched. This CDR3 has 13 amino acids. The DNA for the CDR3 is TGTGCCTGGAGCGAGGGACAGACCTCTGAAGCTTTCTTT. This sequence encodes CAWSEGQTSEAFF.